The clone carrying this T cell receptor (beta chain) was observed a few times. V shed 6 bases and J shed 6 bases, with 20 bases lying between them. The length of the CDR3 is 15 residues. These data originate in a study of regulatory T cells in long-lasting Graves disease. According to the study, TCR beta libraries were built with iRepertoire HTBI primers and CDR3-region Arm-PCR. Using its own MiXCR run on the multiplex PCR reads, TCRdb lists one record per CDR3 protein. Altogether roughly 430,000 distinct CDR3 sequences are present, around 17% being singletons, with the ten largest covering about 10%. Time point defined: newly diagnosed GD, antithyroid drugs for less than 3 months. PBMCs provided the RNA from which the TCR library was made. These records were also assigned to another study, of T cells in Graves' hyperthyroidism and ophthalmopathy. Per that paper: Peripheral blood also featured most of the thyroid clonotypes expanded above 0.001.

The sequence was collected from a woman in her twenties or thirties with Graves disease. This chain connects TRBV12-3 or TRBV12-4 to TRBJ1-1; D not resolved. The sample consisted of peripheral blood mononuclear cells (PBMCs), taken at new diagnosis, from a patient treated with antithyroid drugs. CDR3 in DNA: TGTGCCAGCAGACCCGTGTGGGCGTCCAACGCTGAAGCTTTCTTT. It is translated as CASRPVWASNAEAFF.